One and the same sample provided the 27 T cell receptor beta chains below, sequenced in a study of blood T cell repertoires in COVID-19 (dated by TCRdb to between 2020 and 2021). Receptor libraries were prepared by the immunoSEQ multiplex PCR assay. The clones in this table, taken by TCRdb from immuneACCESS, are in-frame only. Not every clone is retained; where verified, under half of the shortfall comes from an unresolved V gene, and the cause of the rest is unknown. This sample is represented by about 140,000 clones; 75% to 90% of them were singletons. The top ten hold approximately 10% of the sample. Material: peripheral blood. The receptors shown here come from a man aged 60 to 69 with active or convalescent COVID-19.

This chain links TRBV6-5 with TRBJ1-1; TRBD1 matches 9 bases. V was clipped by 6 bases and J by 5 bases; unmatched bases: 10. The CDR3 sequence is 15 residues long. CDR1 is MNHEY and CDR2 is SVGAGI in the germline V gene. The CDR3 DNA sequence: TGTGCCAGCAGCGCACAGGGGGCCGTGCGGACTGAAGCTTTCTTT. Translated: CASSAQGAVRTEAFF.

The rearrangement links TRBV11-2 to TRBJ2-7; possibly TRBD1 for D (6 bases). This CDR3 comprises 13 residues. V lost 3 bases, J lost 4 bases, and 10 bases lay in between. Germline V CDR1 and CDR2: SGHAT, FQNNGV. CDR3 amino acids: CASSFVRGYEQYF. The DNA of the CDR3 is TGTGCCAGCAGCTTCGTCAGGGGATACGAGCAGTACTTC.

This chain's CDR3 is CASTQGGRAHEQYF. The CDR3 DNA is TGTGCCAGCACCCAAGGGGGGAGGGCCCACGAGCAGTACTTC. V gene TRBV28 combines with J gene TRBJ2-7; a weak D match, TRBD2 (7 bases). This CDR3 is built from 14 residues. Germline V gene lookup returns CDR1 MDHEN and CDR2 SYDVKM. Trimming took 7 bases from V and 5 from J, leaving 18 bases between them.

The J gene is TRBJ1-1, the V gene TRBV6-1; 7 nucleotides match TRBD1. Germline-derived CDR1 and CDR2 are MNHNS and SASEGT. J gave up 4 bases and V 3 bases, and 8 bases lay outside the gene matches. The CDR3 sequence is 15 residues long. The CDR3 DNA reads as TGTGCCAGCAGTGATGGGGGACAGTGGATCACTGAAGCTTTCTTT. Its translation is CASSDGGQWITEAFF.

The rearrangement uses TRBV19 and TRBJ2-7; unclear D gene. The germline gives CDR1 LNHDA, CDR2 SQIVND (reference sequence). Trimming removed 5 bases at V and 2 bases at J, with 7 bases between. The CDR3 is 12 amino acids. Written as DNA, the CDR3 is TGTGCCAGTAGTGGCTCCGCCTACGAGCAGTACTTC. Its protein is CASSGSAYEQYF.

In nucleotides, the CDR3 is TGTGCCAGCAGCCGCGGGGGGCCGGGCGAGCAGTACTTC. This translates into CASSRGGPGEQYF. This chain links TRBV11-2 with TRBJ2-7, with 8 bases identical to TRBD2. The CDR3 has 13 amino acids. In germline, CDR1 is SGHAT, CDR2 FQNNGV. J gave up 6 bases and V 5 bases, and 6 bases lay outside the gene matches.

The chain couples TRBV19 to TRBJ1-5; 11 positions agree with TRBD1. Trimming removed 6 bases from V and 4 bases from J; junction bases left unmatched: 8. The CDR3 has 16 amino acids. The germline V gene encodes CDR1 LNHDA and CDR2 SQIVND (reference sequence). The CDR3 DNA is TGTGCCAGTAGAGAGACCGGGACAGGGGGAAATCAGCCCCAGCATTTT. Translation: CASRETGTGGNQPQHF.

The rearrangement links TRBV3-1 (or the pseudogene TRBV3-2) to TRBJ2-3; a possible D gene is TRBD2 (5 bases). CDR1 LGHDT and CDR2 YNNKEL come from the germline V gene (reference sequence). Trimming took off 0 bases at V and 3 bases at J, with 10 bases between the two ends. The CDR3 is 15 residues long. In nucleotides, the CDR3 is TGTGCCAGCAGCCAAGACATGCGGGTAACAGATACGCAGTATTTT. Its translation is CASSQDMRVTDTQYF.

The chain uses TRBV6-5 and TRBJ1-6, with D possibly matching TRBD1 (6 bases). Trimming cost V 8 bases and J 10 bases, with 21 bases left between them. This CDR3 has 15 residues. The germline gives CDR1 MNHEY, CDR2 SVGAGI. CDR3 region: CASFNWDTGGSPLHF. The CDR3 coding sequence is TGTGCCAGCTTTAATTGGGACACCGGAGGATCACCCCTCCACTTT.

The chain is built from TRBV19 and TRBJ2-7, with 14 bases matching TRBD2. Losses at the gene ends were 6 bases for V and 4 bases for J; bases not matched to a gene: 11. The germline V gene encodes CDR1 LNHDA and CDR2 SQIVND (reference sequence). The CDR3 covers 17 residues. In nucleotides, the CDR3 is TGTGCCAGTAGCTCCGGACTAGCGGGAGGCCTTTCATACGAGCAGTACTTC. It codes for CASSSGLAGGLSYEQYF.

The V call is TRBV6-1, the J call TRBJ1-2, with D uncertain. Deletions cut 2 bases from V and 10 bases from J, with 29 bases between. This CDR3 region has 18 residues. Germline V CDR1 and CDR2: MNHNS, SASEGT. The CDR3 DNA reads TGTGCCAGCAGTGAATCGAGAGGGCAGACGAGGGCACCAGCGACCTACACCTTC. Encoded protein: CASSESRGQTRAPATYTF.

This chain's CDR3 is CASRSLGTGDGYTF. Here the CDR3 DNA reads TGTGCCAGTAGGAGCCTAGGGACAGGGGATGGCTACACCTTC. The V gene is TRBV19, the J gene TRBJ1-2; 10 bases match TRBD1. V shed 6 bases, J shed 6 bases, and the junction held 7 bases outside the gene matches. From germline, CDR1 is LNHDA and CDR2 SQIVND (reference sequence). This CDR3 has 14 residues.

This clone has just a few counts. The rearrangement joins TRBV10-1 to TRBJ2-3; D is perhaps TRBD2 (6 bases). CDR3 length equals 15 residues. The germline CDR1 and CDR2 sequences are WNHNN and SYGVQD (reference sequence). Trimming pared 0 bases from V and 6 bases from J, leaving 13 bases between. The chain's CDR3 is CASSESFREMDTQYF. The CDR3 DNA is TGCGCCAGCAGTGAGTCGTTTCGGGAGATGGATACGCAGTATTTT.

The J gene is TRBJ2-2, the V gene TRBV19, with 7 bases that match TRBD2. V shed 3 bases and J 4 bases; nucleotides not matched to a gene: 11. In germline, CDR1 is LNHDA, CDR2 SQIVND (reference sequence). The CDR3 has 17 amino acids. CDR3 DNA sequence: TGTGCCAGTAGTATCCAGGCGGGGGAGGGCCTCACCGGGGAGCTGTTTTTT. It encodes CASSIQAGEGLTGELFF.

The chain combines TRBV3-1 (or the pseudogene TRBV3-2) with TRBJ1-2, with TRBD1 matching 10 bases. Trimming removed 0 bases from V and 8 bases from J; junction bases left unmatched: 6. Per the germline V gene, CDR1 is LGHDT and CDR2 is YNNKEL (reference sequence). The CDR3 is made up of 15 amino acids. CDR3 region: CASSQDPGQGRGYTF. The CDR3 DNA is TGTGCCAGCAGCCAAGATCCGGGACAGGGGCGCGGCTACACCTTC.

The chain recombines TRBV24-1 with TRBJ2-3; D is possibly TRBD2 (6 bases). The CDR3 extends over 14 amino acids. Deletions cut 6 bases from V and 6 bases from J, with 15 bases between. Germline V lookup: CDR1 KGHDR, CDR2 SFDVKD. The CDR3 loop reads CATSNSGVLDTQYF. DNA of the CDR3: TGTGCCACCAGTAATAGCGGAGTCTTGGATACGCAGTATTTT.

V is TRBV3-1 (or the pseudogene TRBV3-2) and J is TRBJ1-2, with D perhaps matching TRBD1 (5 bases). Trimming shortened V by 1 base and J by 8 bases, and 14 bases separated the two germline ends. From germline, CDR1 is LGHDT and CDR2 YNNKEL (reference sequence). This CDR3 is 14 amino acids long. In nucleotides, the CDR3 is TGTGCCAGCAGCCAAGGGAGTCAGGGAGGCGGCTACACCTTC. Protein sequence: CASSQGSQGGGYTF.

There are a few counts of this clone. A junction end diverges from the germline sequence, so it may reflect a read error. The genes are TRBV7-7 and TRBJ2-7, with 7 bases lining up with TRBD2. CDR3 length: 14 amino acids. CDR1 is SSHAT, CDR2 FNYEAQ, per germline (reference sequence). In DNA, the CDR3 is TGTGCTAGCAGCCCAGGACTAGTGTCTGGTGAGCAGTACTTC. Its protein is CASSPGLVSGEQYF.

The chain links TRBV27 to TRBJ2-7; 9 nucleotides align to TRBD2. The V segment lost 8 bases and the J segment 5 bases; nucleotides outside the gene matches: 10. The CDR3 is made up of 14 amino acids. Germline values: CDR1 MNHEY, CDR2 SMNVEV (reference sequence). The DNA of the CDR3 is TGTGCCAGCGGACTTAGCGGGAGAGGAAACGAGCAGTACTTC. It codes for CASGLSGRGNEQYF.

The V gene is TRBV27, the J gene TRBJ2-1; 7 bases are shared with TRBD2. The CDR3 consists of 14 residues. V shed 7 bases, J shed 7 bases, and the junction held 10 bases outside the gene matches. Germline V gives CDR1 MNHEY, CDR2 SMNVEV (reference sequence). The DNA for the CDR3 is TGTGCCAGCAAGTCTTCGGGAGGTCGTAATGAGCAGTTCTTC. Amino acids: CASKSSGGRNEQFF.

The rearrangement joins TRBV7-2 to TRBJ2-1, with 9 bases that match TRBD2. Germline V lookup: CDR1 SGHTA, CDR2 FQGNSA. The CDR3 is made up of 15 amino acids. The V segment lost 5 bases and the J segment 7 bases; nucleotides outside the gene matches: 9. CDR3 nucleotides: TGTGCCAGCAGCCAGGTAGCGGGAGTTGGAAATGAGCAGTTCTTC. Residues: CASSQVAGVGNEQFF.

This clone was recorded a few times. V usage is TRBV6-1 and J usage is TRBJ2-7, with TRBD2 matching 7 bases. V shed 4 bases and J 0 bases; nucleotides not matched to a gene: 6. The CDR3 contains 15 residues. CDR1 is MNHNS and CDR2 is SASEGT in the germline V gene. The CDR3 nucleotides read TGTGCCAGCAGTGGAGCTAGCGGAAGCTCCTACGAGCAGTACTTC. The encoded protein is CASSGASGSSYEQYF.

The chain joins TRBV11-2 to TRBJ2-3; 11 bases fit TRBD2. This CDR3 has 17 amino acids. Germline V gene data show CDR1 as SGHAT and CDR2 as FQNNGV. V gave up 3 bases and J gave up 2 bases; unmatched junction bases: 7. As DNA, the CDR3 is TGTGCCAGCAGCTTTGGGACTAGCGGAACCTCCACAGATACGCAGTATTTT. Translation gives CASSFGTSGTSTDTQYF.

This rearrangement joins TRBV12-3 or TRBV12-4 to TRBJ2-7; D possibly corresponds to TRBD2 (5 bases). V was clipped by 2 bases and J by 6 bases, with 8 bases between them. The CDR3 covers 12 residues. CDR3 sequence: CASSLSGFEQYF. As DNA, the CDR3 is TGTGCCAGCAGTTTATCGGGATTCGAGCAGTACTTC.

This clone was observed a few times. The chain couples TRBV12-5 to TRBJ1-1; TRBD1 agrees at 7 bases. This CDR3 has 16 residues. V lost 8 bases, J lost 0 bases, and 12 bases stayed unmatched. Germline assignment: CDR1 LGHNT and CDR2 FRNRAP. This CDR3 is CASSSRIGQVNTEAFF. The CDR3 DNA sequence: TGTGCTAGTTCATCCAGAATCGGACAGGTGAACACTGAAGCTTTCTTT.

The count of this clone is one. This chain links TRBV10-3 with TRBJ2-7; a weak D match, TRBD1 (6 bases). The CDR3 contains 15 residues. In germline, CDR1 is ENHRY, CDR2 SYGVKD. V gave up 5 bases and J gave up 2 bases, with 16 bases separating them. The chain's CDR3 is CAISNKQGGTYEQYF. The CDR3 nucleotides read TGTGCCATCAGTAATAAACAGGGCGGAACCTACGAGCAGTACTTC.

CDR3: CASSEHRLMNTEAFF. CDR3 sequence (DNA): TGTGCCAGCAGTGAACACCGACTCATGAACACTGAAGCTTTCTTT. This chain connects TRBV25-1 to TRBJ1-1, with D unclear. There are 15 residues in the CDR3. Trimming took off 2 bases at V and 0 bases at J, with 10 bases between the two ends. Germline lookup yields CDR1 MGHDK and CDR2 SYGVNS.